Listed here are 10 T cell receptor beta chains from one sample, sequenced in a study of beta chain features in type 1 diabetes. The isolated RNA, all of it, was reverse transcribed, so expressed TCRB transcripts were what got sequenced. Some clones are missing from TCRdb's copy, which holds only in-frame ones; the method was immunoSEQ multiplex PCR. The sample comprises 150,000 to 200,000 clones, approximately 8.1% of which are singletons, and roughly 0.5% rests with the top ten. The study's findings and limits: Type 1 diabetes patients showed a moderate but significant shortening of TCRB CDR3s in all four CD4+ subsets.

Their antigen targets remain unknown. The sequencing sample was made of central memory CD4+ T cells from blood. These receptor sequences come from a man between 18 and 29 years old with type 1 diabetes.

This clone was detected only a few times. This sequence joins TRBV15 and TRBJ1-1, with 7 bases matching TRBD1. The junction had 5 bases not matched to a gene; V was cut back by 0 bases and J by 4 bases. Germline lookup yields CDR1 LNHNV and CDR2 YYDKDF (reference sequence). The CDR3 extends over 15 amino acids. CDR3 in amino acids: CATSRDPTGSTEAFF. The CDR3 nucleotides read TGTGCCACCAGCAGAGACCCGACAGGGAGCACTGAAGCTTTCTTT. The whole variable domain, filled in from reference TRBV15 and TRBJ1-1, reads DAMVIQNPRYQVTQFGKPVTLSCSQTLNHNVMYWYQQKSSQAPKLLFHYYDKDFNNEADTPDNFQSRRPNTSFCFLDIRSPGLGDTAMYLCATSRDPTGSTEAFFGQGTRLTVV.

This clone has just a few counts. The V call is TRBV7-8, the J call TRBJ1-6; 7 bases map to TRBD1. V lost 2 bases, J lost 7 bases, and 5 bases stayed unmatched. Germline CDR1 reads SGHVS; CDR2 reads FQNEAQ. The CDR3 has 15 residues. CDR3: CASSLSGQSNSPLHF. The CDR3 DNA reads as TGTGCCAGCAGCTTATCGGGACAGAGCAATTCACCCCTCCACTTT.

The gene calls are TRBV6-5 and TRBJ2-4, with a tentative D call TRBD2 (7 bases). This CDR3 is 13 amino acids long. The V end was cut by 6 bases, the J end by 4 bases, with 10 bases between. CDR1 is MNHEY and CDR2 is SVGAGI in the germline V gene. The CDR3 bases are TGTGCCAGCAGAGGGGGGGGGAAAAACATTCAGTACTTC. The encoded protein is CASRGGGKNIQYF.

The CDR3, as DNA: TGTGCCAGCGCAATCCAGGGGGACTATGGCTACACCTTC. Residues: CASAIQGDYGYTF. The chain is built from TRBV18 and TRBJ1-2; TRBD1 matches at 7 bases. The CDR3 is 13 residues long. CDR1 is KGHSH, CDR2 LQKENI, per germline. Trimming removed 8 bases from V and 3 bases from J; junction bases left unmatched: 6.

This clone has a handful of counts. J is TRBJ2-7 and V is TRBV5-1, with 8 bases aligning to TRBD1. This CDR3 spans 14 amino acids. With V trimmed by 0 bases and J by 5 bases, 4 bases remained unmatched. Germline CDR1 reads SGHRS; CDR2 reads YFSETQ. The CDR3 DNA reads as TGCGCCAGCAGCTTGGGACAGGGGAAGCACGAGCAGTACTTC. Translating gives CASSLGQGKHEQYF.

This clone has ten or more counts. The chain carries TRBV15 and TRBJ2-6; perhaps TRBD2 as D (5 bases). V lost 4 bases and J lost 0, with 7 bases in between. This CDR3 is 15 amino acids long. Germline V CDR1 and CDR2: LNHNV, YYDKDF (reference sequence). The DNA for the CDR3 is TGTGCCACCAGCACCCGGGGCTCTGGGGCCAACGTCCTGACTTTC. It yields the protein CATSTRGSGANVLTF.

The chain is built from TRBV15 and TRBJ1-6; D remains unclear. Trimming removed 4 bases from V and 6 bases from J, with 4 bases in between. This CDR3 comprises 12 residues. Per the germline V gene, CDR1 is LNHNV and CDR2 is YYDKDF (reference sequence). The CDR3 here is CATSTSNSPLHF. The CDR3 nucleotides are TGTGCCACCAGCACTAGTAATTCACCCCTCCACTTT.

This clone was counted between two and nine times. The chain has TRBV15 and TRBJ2-5; 7 bases are a match to TRBD2. This CDR3 region has 14 residues. With V trimmed by 1 base and J by 2 bases, 1 base remained unmatched. Germline values: CDR1 LNHNV, CDR2 YYDKDF (reference sequence). CDR3 coding DNA: TGTGCCACCAGCAGAGGGGGGGGGCAAGAGACCCAGTACTTC. Its translation is CATSRGGGQETQYF. Variable domain in full (rest from reference TRBV15 and TRBJ2-5): DAMVIQNPRYQVTQFGKPVTLSCSQTLNHNVMYWYQQKSSQAPKLLFHYYDKDFNNEADTPDNFQSRRPNTSFCFLDIRSPGLGDTAMYLCATSRGGGQETQYFGPGTRLLVL.

This clone was picked up a small number of times. The J gene is TRBJ1-5, the V gene TRBV11-2; D is undetermined. V dropped 5 bases and J dropped 5 bases, with 16 bases sitting between them. Germline-derived CDR1 and CDR2 are SGHAT and FQNNGV. The CDR3 contains 15 residues. The CDR3 bases are TGTGCCAGCAGCGCCTTCGGGAGGGTTTATCAGCCCCAGCATTTT. This translates into CASSAFGRVYQPQHF. Complete variable domain (other parts from reference TRBV11-2 and TRBJ1-5): EAGVAQSPRYKIIEKRQSVAFWCNPISGHATLYWYQQILGQGPKLLIQFQNNGVVDDSQLPKDRFSAERLKGVDSTLKIQPAKLEDSAVYLCASSAFGRVYQPQHFGDGTRLSIL.

This clone occurred a few times. The chain has TRBV9 and TRBJ1-2; D may be TRBD1 (5 bases). V lost 4 bases and J 8 bases, leaving 21 bases between the germline ends. The germline V gene has CDR1 SGDLS and CDR2 YYNGEE. CDR3 length: 15 residues. The CDR3 sequence is CASSPPTGDSLGYTF. In nucleotides, the CDR3 is TGTGCCAGCAGCCCCCCTACAGGAGACAGTCTCGGCTACACCTTC.